This TCR beta chain was profiled in a study of blood T cell repertoires in COVID-19. Whole-study context: COVID-19 samples from acute and convalescent phases originated in the United States, Italy and Spain.

One Seattle source followed patients from active infection through their disease course. Original processing notes: Estimates of nucleated cell counts were drawn from the amplification of reference gene primers. Assay: immunoSEQ multiplex PCR; the TCRdb copy retains only in-frame clones and omits some. That table is the source of V, J and clone size, and D and trimming were worked out from the DNA. The sample holds approximately 280,000 clones, approximately 92% seen once. The receptor comes from a woman aged 30 to 39 with COVID-19, enrolled during active disease. Input material: peripheral blood.

CDR3 residues: CASSDSGQGNSPLHF. In nucleotides, the CDR3 is TGTGCCAGCAGTGACTCAGGACAGGGGAATTCACCCCTCCACTTT. V is TRBV6-4 and J is TRBJ1-6; 9 bases are a match to TRBD1. The trim removed 0 bases at V and 7 bases at J, leaving 1 base unmatched. The CDR3 has 15 amino acids. The germline V gene encodes CDR1 MRHNA and CDR2 SNTAGT.